These 14 T cell receptor beta chains came from one sample sequenced in a study of T cell responses to AZD1222 COVID-19 vaccine. The assay was immunoSEQ multiplex PCR, and TCRdb's table has in-frame clones only and misses some. The data hold more than 95,000 clones, with nearly 95% observed a single time. The sequencing used peripheral blood, collected on day 0 of AZD1222 vaccination. The receptors stem from an adult in good health.

The chain has TRBV7-2 and TRBJ1-1; D remains ambiguous. This CDR3 contains 15 residues. CDR1 and CDR2 from the germline V gene are SGHTA and FQGNSA. V lost 1 base, J lost 3 bases, and 12 bases lay in between. The CDR3 sequence is CASSLVGTRDTEAFF. CDR3 nucleotide sequence: TGTGCCAGCAGCTTAGTCGGCACTCGGGACACTGAAGCTTTCTTT.

The rearrangement links TRBV30 to TRBJ2-1; D is perhaps TRBD2 (6 bases). The germline gives CDR1 GTSNPN, CDR2 SVGIG (reference sequence). V was cut by 6 bases and J by 7 bases, with 22 bases left in between. The CDR3 spans 15 residues. The CDR3 protein is CACRASLGGANEQFF. The CDR3 nucleotides read TGTGCCTGCAGGGCCTCCTTGGGGGGAGCAAATGAGCAGTTCTTC.

This rearrangement joins TRBV9 to TRBJ2-3; D gene uncertain. The CDR3 length is 13 residues. With 0 bases removed from V and 2 bases from J, the gap between germline ends came to 4 bases. The germline V gene has CDR1 SGDLS and CDR2 YYNGEE. This CDR3 reads CASSVGATDTQYF. The CDR3 DNA reads as TGTGCCAGCAGCGTAGGGGCCACAGATACGCAGTATTTT.

This chain links TRBV10-3 with TRBJ2-1, with 7 bases that match TRBD2. V lost 10 bases and J lost 4; bases outside the gene matches: 16. The length of the CDR3 is 16 residues. The germline V gene has CDR1 ENHRY and CDR2 SYGVKD. This chain's CDR3 is CATLSPASGAYNEQFF. CDR3 coding DNA: TGTGCCACCTTATCCCCGGCTAGCGGAGCTTACAATGAGCAGTTCTTC.

V is TRBV30 and J is TRBJ1-3; D is possibly TRBD1 (5 bases). V dropped 8 bases and J dropped 1 base, with 9 bases sitting between them. This CDR3 comprises 12 residues. Germline CDR1 and CDR2: GTSNPN and SVGIG (reference sequence). In DNA, the CDR3 is TGTGCCGGGGCGGGATCTGGAAACACCATATATTTT. This encodes CAGAGSGNTIYF.

This chain uses TRBV18 with TRBJ1-4, with TRBD1 matching 8 bases. CDR3 length: 14 amino acids. Germline lookup yields CDR1 KGHSH and CDR2 LQKENI. The ends lost 3 bases at V and 8 bases at J; junction bases unmatched: 5. The CDR3 DNA sequence: TGTGCCAGCTCACCCGACAGGGGTCTGGAAAAACTGTTTTTT. Translated: CASSPDRGLEKLFF.

V usage is TRBV4-1 and J usage is TRBJ2-7; TRBD2 matches at 8 bases. The V gene end was trimmed by 0 bases and the J gene end by 2 bases; junction bases not matched to a gene: 3. Per the germline V gene, CDR1 is MGHRA and CDR2 is YSYEKL. This CDR3 comprises 15 residues. Here the CDR3 reads CASSQDGTSPYEQYF. CDR3 DNA sequence: TGCGCCAGCAGCCAAGACGGGACTAGTCCCTACGAGCAGTACTTC.

The V and J genes are TRBV2 and TRBJ1-3, with D possibly TRBD1 on 5 matching bases. The CDR3 is 15 residues long. CDR1 SNHLY and CDR2 FYNNEI come from the germline V gene. Between the trimmed V and J ends, which lost 5 bases and 0 bases, there was a span of 11 bases. CDR3 residues: CASSPTGFSGNTIYF. The CDR3 nucleotides are TGTGCCAGCAGTCCTACAGGTTTCTCTGGAAACACCATATATTTT.

This chain joins TRBV9 and TRBJ2-2, with TRBD2 identical over 7 bases. CDR1 SGDLS and CDR2 YYNGEE come from the germline V gene. Trimming cost V 3 bases and J 7 bases; bases outside gene matches: 12. The CDR3 runs 16 residues. The CDR3 loop is CASSAISGGGSGELFF. The CDR3, as DNA: TGTGCCAGCAGCGCTATCTCTGGGGGAGGGAGCGGGGAGCTGTTTTTT.

This clone came up once. The rearrangement links TRBV7-8 to TRBJ1-6; 7 bases line up with TRBD1. The V gene's germline CDR1 is SGHVS and CDR2 FQNEAQ. V lost 5 bases to trimming and J lost 11 bases; unmatched junction nucleotides: 24. CDR3 length equals 19 residues. CDR3 amino acids: CASSAALGDSLSMGAPLHF. The CDR3 region has the DNA TGTGCCAGCAGCGCAGCTCTGGGGGACAGCTTATCCATGGGTGCACCCCTCCACTTT.

This rearrangement joins TRBV2 to TRBJ2-7; D gene uncertain. Trimming took off 1 base at V and 3 bases at J, with 7 bases between the two ends. The V gene's germline CDR1 is SNHLY and CDR2 FYNNEI. This CDR3 is 13 amino acids long. The CDR3 DNA reads as TGTGCCAGCAGTGAAGGGGGAAACTACGAGCAGTACTTC. Protein product: CASSEGGNYEQYF. The entire variable domain, with the rest obtained from reference TRBV2 and TRBJ2-7, is as follows: EPEVTQTPSHQVTQMGQEVILRCVPISNHLYFYWYRQILGQKVEFLVSFYNNEISEKSEIFDDQFSVERPDGSNFTLKIRSTKLEDSAMYFCASSEGGNYEQYFGPGTRLTVT.

The chain links TRBV5-5 to TRBJ1-4; 10 nucleotides line up with TRBD1. With 5 bases clipped from V and 8 bases from J, the junction kept 9 bases outside the gene matches. The CDR3 runs to 15 residues. The germline CDR1 and CDR2 sequences are SGHKS and YYEKEE (reference sequence). Here the CDR3 reads CASRQPGQGPEKLFF. As DNA, the CDR3 is TGTGCCAGCAGACAGCCGGGACAGGGGCCCGAAAAACTGTTTTTT.

The CDR3 reads CASSVAMAGVADTQYF. Written as DNA, the CDR3 is TGTGCCAGCAGCGTAGCTATGGCGGGAGTGGCAGATACGCAGTATTTT. The chain couples TRBV9 to TRBJ2-3, with 7 bases fitting TRBD2. The V and J ends lost 0 bases and 4 bases, in that order; junction bases with no gene match: 8. The CDR3 has 16 residues. CDR1 is SGDLS and CDR2 is YYNGEE in the germline V gene.

This chain links TRBV7-8 with TRBJ2-2; TRBD1 matches 10 bases. Germline V gene sequence: CDR1 SGHVS, CDR2 FQNEAQ. Germline trimming cut 5 bases from V and 7 bases from J; bases unmatched to any gene: 16. This CDR3 has 18 residues. The CDR3 DNA sequence: TGTGCCAGCAGCGTTAGGGTAGTAGGGACAGGGGATCTCGGGGAGCTGTTTTTT. It encodes CASSVRVVGTGDLGELFF.